A single count supports the clone carrying this T cell receptor beta chain. Its antigen is not known. The record originates from a study of Ad26.COV2.S vaccination and SARS-CoV-2 variants. Study summary: Intramuscular Ad26.COV2.S at 5x10^10 or 1x10^11 viral particles. Study-wide results and caveats: TCR breadth and depth analyses may have underestimated total T cell responses.

The CDR3 consists of 15 residues. V lost 2 bases to trimming and J lost 3 bases, with 10 bases between them. Germline CDR1 is MNHEY and CDR2 is SMNVEV (reference sequence). Stated treatment: about 20 received Ad26.COV2.S at low or high dose, single or two shots; roughly five received placebo; per-sample allocation not given. Sampling happened 63 days after the first vaccine or placebo injection. Data came from immunoSEQ multiplex PCR; TCRdb stores just in-frame clones and leaves some out. The sample lists some 320,000 clones, around four fifths occurring once. The rearrangement joins TRBV27 to TRBJ2-2; possible D gene TRBD1, 5 bases. The TCR originated in a person between 18 and 65 years old who received the Ad26.COV2.S COVID-19 vaccine or a placebo. This specimen was peripheral blood, taken in a trial of Ad26.COV2.S vaccine versus placebo. In DNA, the CDR3 is TGTGCCAGCAGTTTAGACAGCCTATACACCGGGGAGCTGTTTTTT. Protein: CASSLDSLYTGELFF.